Listed here is a single T cell receptor beta chain. The data stem from a study of blood T cell repertoires in COVID-19. Study-level information: Samples representing acute and convalescent COVID-19 were sourced from the United States, Italy and Spain.

The table came from immunoSEQ multiplex PCR; TCRdb's copy has only in-frame clones and leaves some out. The profile shows tens of thousands of clones, about nine tenths of them singletons. The sample was peripheral blood. The receptor was isolated from a human donor in a cohort sampled during active COVID-19.

CDR3 bases: TGTGCCAGCAGCTTAGACAGCCTCAAGAAGGGGGAGCTGTTTTTT. Protein: CASSLDSLKKGELFF. V gene TRBV7-2 combines with J gene TRBJ2-2; no firm D call. Germline V gives CDR1 SGHTA, CDR2 FQGNSA. This CDR3 spans 15 amino acids. V was trimmed by 1 base and J by 8 bases, leaving 14 bases between them.